This TCR beta chain is drawn from a study of blood T cell repertoires in COVID-19. This clone was seen once. The CDR3 extends over 18 amino acids. The J segment lost 2 bases and the V segment lost 5 bases, leaving 15 bases of the junction unmatched. Germline loops: CDR1 MNHNY, CDR2 SVGAGI (reference sequence). Using immunoSEQ multiplex PCR, the repertoire was profiled, and TCRdb retains in-frame clones only, with some absent. The sample consists of about 100,000 clones, 80% to 90% of them appearing once. The receptor was derived from a woman between 50 and 59 years old who had recovered from COVID-19. Specimen: PBMCs or T cells enriched from blood (not recorded which). The V and J genes are TRBV6-6 and TRBJ2-3, with 8 positions matching TRBD2. The CDR3 spells CASSPLPAGTSNTDTQYF. CDR3 DNA: TGTGCCAGCAGTCCCTTGCCGGCCGGGACTAGTAACACAGATACGCAGTATTTT.